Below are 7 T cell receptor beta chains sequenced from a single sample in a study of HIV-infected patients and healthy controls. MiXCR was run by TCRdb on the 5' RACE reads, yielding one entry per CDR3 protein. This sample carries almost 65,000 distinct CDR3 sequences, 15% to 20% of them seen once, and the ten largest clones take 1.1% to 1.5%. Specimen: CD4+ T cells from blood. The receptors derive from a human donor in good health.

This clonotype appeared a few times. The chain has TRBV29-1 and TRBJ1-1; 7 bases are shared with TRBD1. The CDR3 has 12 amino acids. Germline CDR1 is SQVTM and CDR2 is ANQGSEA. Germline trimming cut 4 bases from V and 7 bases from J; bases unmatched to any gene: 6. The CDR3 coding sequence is TGCAGCGTTGCTTGGACAGGCTATGAAGCTTTCTTT. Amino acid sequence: CSVAWTGYEAFF.

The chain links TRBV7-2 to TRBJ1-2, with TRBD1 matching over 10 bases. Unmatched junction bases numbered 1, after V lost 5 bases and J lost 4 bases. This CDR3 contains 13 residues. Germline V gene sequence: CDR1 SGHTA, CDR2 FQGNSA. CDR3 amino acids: CASSDRGLYGYTF. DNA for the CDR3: TGTGCCAGCAGCGACAGGGGGCTCTATGGCTACACCTTC.

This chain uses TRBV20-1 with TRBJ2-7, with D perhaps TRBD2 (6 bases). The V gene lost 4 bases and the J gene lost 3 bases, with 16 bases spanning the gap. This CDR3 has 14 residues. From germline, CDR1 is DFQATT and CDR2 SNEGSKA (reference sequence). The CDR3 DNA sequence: TGCAGTGCTAAGGCGGGGTCCCTAGACTACGAGCAGTACTTC. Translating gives CSAKAGSLDYEQYF.

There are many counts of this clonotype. CDR3 DNA: TGCGCCAGCAGCTCACAGGGGGCATTATACGAGCAGTACTTC. It encodes CASSSQGALYEQYF. The rearrangement joins TRBV5-1 to TRBJ2-7; 9 nucleotides agree with TRBD1. V lost 3 bases to trimming and J lost 4 bases; unmatched junction nucleotides: 5. Germline V gene lookup returns CDR1 SGHRS and CDR2 YFSETQ. The CDR3 contains 14 residues. The variable domain in full, completed from reference TRBV5-1 and TRBJ2-7, reads KAGVTQTPRYLIKTRGQQVTLSCSPISGHRSVSWYQQTPGQGLQFLFEYFSETQRNKGNFPGRFSGRQFSNSRSEMNVSTLELGDSALYLCASSSQGALYEQYFGPGTRLTVT.

CDR3 amino acids: CASSPIPRGRTEAFF. The CDR3 DNA is TGTGCCAGCAGCCCAATACCCAGGGGGCGAACTGAAGCTTTCTTT. The chain links TRBV7-2 to TRBJ1-1; TRBD1 matches at 8 bases. The CDR3 is 15 residues long. Germline trimming cut 5 bases from V and 5 bases from J; bases unmatched to any gene: 10. Germline V CDR1 and CDR2: SGHTA, FQGNSA.

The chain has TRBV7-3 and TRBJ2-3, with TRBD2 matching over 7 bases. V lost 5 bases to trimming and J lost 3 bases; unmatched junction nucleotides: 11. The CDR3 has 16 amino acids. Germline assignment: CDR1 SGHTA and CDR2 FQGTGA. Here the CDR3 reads CASSRRGGGGTDTQYF. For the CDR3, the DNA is TGTGCCAGCAGCCGAAGAGGTGGCGGGGGTACAGATACGCAGTATTTT.

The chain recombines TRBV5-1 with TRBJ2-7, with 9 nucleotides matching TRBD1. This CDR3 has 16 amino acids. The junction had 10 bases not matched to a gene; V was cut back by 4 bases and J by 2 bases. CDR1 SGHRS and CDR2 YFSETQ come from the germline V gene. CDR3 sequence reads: CASSVSTGTGTYEQYF. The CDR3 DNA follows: TGCGCCAGCAGCGTGAGCACCGGGACAGGGACCTACGAGCAGTACTTC.